This T cell receptor (beta chain) comes out of a study of cytomegalovirus exposure and HLA in healthy donors (dated by TCRdb to 2015 to 2018). With respect to the entire study: In an earlier analysis of under 600 of the donors, about 270 Gb of sequence data and 117 million unique TCR beta sequences from roughly 180 million T cells were reported. An early release that covered about 640 HLA-typed donors contained about 290 gigabases of sequencing data and 70 million to 100 million unique TCR sequences. The genetic ancestry cluster associated with self-reported Caucasian donors included 65% to 90% of the 398 genotyped donors. The aim of the study was to test whether cataloging public T cell receptors could identify signatures of past pathogen exposure. The study profiled the T cell repertoires of 500 to 800 subjects by immunosequencing and related them to cytomegalovirus serostatus. Besides the first cohort of 666 subjects, a separate validation cohort made up of over 95 different subjects was used. To predict cytomegalovirus infection status, the study combined high-throughput TCR immunosequencing, statistical association of individual TCRs with disease status, and machine learning. To study patterns of TCR occurrence, a later analysis re-analyzed previously published TCR beta repertoires from 700 or so donors and added high-resolution HLA genotyping. In the later analysis, no new phenotypic data were used to find candidate immune exposures; instead, reliance was placed on TCR beta sequences and their occurrence across donors. An earlier analysis of some 500 of the donors applied high-throughput TCR beta sequencing to assess whether each TCR beta V gene segment acted as functional or pseudogenic. Alongside the repertoire data, information on donor age, sex, ethnicity and CMV serostatus was compiled. In a later genetic analysis, genome-wide SNP genotypes for about 55% of the roughly 670 donors were used, and that subset was treated as a discovery cohort. Every discovery cohort repertoire had been produced on one sequencing platform. Class I and class II HLA loci were covered by the typing at four-digit resolution. The number of donors typed differed by locus, with roughly 620-630 for A, B, C, DRB1 and DQB1, around 500 for DQA1, some 570 for DPA1, and 450 to 480 for DPB1. Roughly five DR-DQ haplotypes were handled as single units for association and clustering because linkage in the cohort was strong. Among roughly 400 genotyped donors of the cohort, an average of around 250,000 unique TCR beta nucleotide sequences was sequenced per donor, of which about 18% were non-productive. Study-level results and caveats: Three of the identified cytomegalovirus-associated TCR beta chains were confirmed in vitro to be specific for cytomegalovirus antigens. A later analysis found that HLA-associated TCR beta chains were more clonally expanded and had lower generation probabilities than equally common non-associated chains. A later genetic analysis reported fewer N-insertions in productive TCRs among donors in an Asian-associated ancestry cluster than the roughly 700-donor mean. A cluster of highly shared sequence variants was judged likely to be a technical artifact of the sequencing pipeline. CMV serostatus was the only immune exposure information available for the cohort. V-gene and J-gene trimming of TCR beta chains was associated with a missense DCLRE1C variant in a later genetic analysis, and the association was replicated in an independent cohort. Presence/absence analyses assumed roughly uniform sequencing depth across donors, an assumption that may not hold. A later analysis associated about 16,000 TCR beta sequences with specific HLA alleles at a false discovery rate of 0.05. Because counts were too low, about 15 rarely observed V segments, including chromosome 9 orphons, were left out of the earlier analysis of 587 of the donors. It was suggested by the authors that the approach could potentially be generalized to other disease states and immunological phenotypes. Most CMV-associated TCR beta chains appeared to be HLA-restricted in a later analysis, and the HLA associations seemed to be driven largely by CMV exposure. The classifier was reported to diagnose cytomegalovirus status with high specificity and sensitivity in both the original cohort and the validation cohort. Broadly in line with IMGT annotations, most TCR beta V segments showed up in productive rearrangements about 90% or about 30% of the time in an earlier analysis of 587 of the donors. A further reported finding was that TCR beta sequences accurately predicted the HLA-A and HLA-B alleles for most subjects in the first cohort. When HLA alleles, especially DR and DQ, strongly co-occurred, attributing TCR associations to individual alleles was difficult. HLA typing was unavailable for some donors at each locus, so association tests used only the typed subset. A total of around 150 TCR beta chains were listed by the study as associated with cytomegalovirus. While some public TCRs were present in many individuals, most TCR sequences turned up only very rarely across donors. The 87-base-pair reads could not distinguish some IMGT-functional V segments, including TRBV6-2 and TRBV6-3, so those segments were excluded. A later analysis found that TCR association rates varied across HLA loci, with DRB1 alleles showing the most associated TCRs and HLA-C alleles the fewest. Only TCR beta chains were sequenced in this cohort, and the absence of alpha or paired-chain data limited detectable features. Linkage disequilibrium might explain the correlated functional status among segregating V segments, but an unknown experimental factor could not be ruled out. According to a later analysis, parvovirus B19, influenza, CMV and Epstein-Barr virus appeared linked to several top co-occurrence clusters.

Notes on this clone: Its specific antigen is unknown.

The cohort was made up of roughly 670 healthy bone marrow donors. All cohort members were sampled while nominally healthy, although unrecorded immune exposures were likely present. The donor was CMV seronegative and was included in the group of approximately 350 seronegative cohort members. Every donor gave a peripheral blood sample, and the peripheral blood mononuclear cells from that sample were used for TCR beta sequencing. Genomic DNA extraction from the blood cell samples was performed with the Qiagen DNeasy Blood Extraction Kit. Libraries were built with the immunoSEQ multiplex PCR assay. For the multiplex PCR, a mixture combining 60 forward primers for TCR Vbeta segments and 13 reverse primers for TCR Jbeta segments was used. The CDR3 region of rearranged TCR beta genes was amplified from genomic DNA by a multiplex PCR assay. The Illumina HiSeq System was used to sequence the amplified TCR beta libraries as 87-base-pair reads. The paper's processing steps were these. A later analysis tallied roughly 80 million unique TCR beta chains across the 550 to 850 repertoires, and roughly 11 million of those chains were shared by two or more donors. Raw reads were error-corrected and collapsed into unique sequences with a nearest-neighbor algorithm that merged closely related sequences to remove PCR and sequencing errors. CDR3 sequences were aligned to IMGT reference sequences to assign V, D and J gene segments. For a sequence to be retained, a match of at least six nucleotides to both a V gene segment and a J gene segment was required. Rearrangements were classified as productive when the CDR3 lacked stop codons and remained in frame with V and J, and all other rearrangements were classified as non-productive. Following IMGT convention, CDR3 was defined as the stretch from the second conserved V-encoded cysteine up to the conserved J-encoded phenylalanine. The earlier analysis of about 570 of the donors excluded any sequence lacking an unambiguous match to a single V gene segment. In an earlier analysis of some 590 of the donors, a V segment was called functional when productive rearrangements were above 56.7%, and segregating when the standard deviation between donors exceeded 5%. A statistical classification framework was built for diagnosing cytomegalovirus status from the catalog of TCR beta chain sequences. V and J gene assignment, in a later analysis, came from comparing TCR nucleotide sequences with IMGT/GENE-DB human TR gene sequences. In a later analysis, CDR3 sequences and most-parsimonious VDJ recombination scenarios were assigned using the TCRdist pipeline. In a later analysis, every TCR beta chain was defined by the combination of its CDR3 amino acid sequence and its V-gene family, and reads without a unique V-gene family were dropped. In a later analysis, 450 to 600 highly shared, low-generation-probability nucleotide sequences were removed to address suspected cross-contamination and a sequencing artifact. In a later analysis, a clonal expansion index was calculated for each public chain from normalized within-repertoire ranks of inferred template counts. Generation probabilities in a later analysis came from a VDJ recombination model fitted to out-of-frame rearrangements, and those results were checked against IGoR. A later analysis scored TCR-TCR, TCR-HLA and TCR-CMV co-occurrence with hypergeometric tests, applying a repertoire-size bias correction to TCR pairs. A later analysis estimated false discovery rates by permuting HLA or CMV assignments 20 times. In a later analysis, co-occurring TCRs were grouped with DBSCAN, and TCRdist sequence similarity was added when clustering was performed within HLA-allele-positive subsets. Co-occurrence clustering excluded repertoires with fewer than 30,000 or more than 120,000 public chains, plus five with anomalous nucleotide sharing. Held by TCRdb, this immuneACCESS table contains in-frame sequences only and omits some clones. Under half of the omission traces to an unresolved V gene where checked; the cause of the rest is unknown. The V and J calls and the clone size are those of that table, but D and trimming were determined from the DNA. This sample's table contains 100,000 to 150,000 clones. 2.5% to 3% of the sample belongs to the ten largest clones.

Inclusive of the bounding cysteine and phenylalanine, the CDR3 is 13 residues long. CDR3 DNA is the only sequence kept; it has 39 bases, read in frame from the first base. V loses 1 base, J loses 7 bases, and the germline ends lie 8 bases apart. Sequences LNHDA (CDR1) and SQIVND (CDR2) are obtained from the germline V gene (reference sequence). Sequenced input: PBMCs. This TCR came from a man between 25 and 39 years old in good health and CMV-seronegative. The sequence is built from TRBV19 and TRBJ2-1; perhaps TRBD1 is the D gene, with 5 bases matching. CDR3 loop: CASSIGAGNEQFF. The DNA sequence is given as TGTGCCAGTAGTATAGGGGCAGGGAATGAGCAGTTCTTC.